This T cell receptor (beta chain) was retrieved from a study of blood T cell repertoires in COVID-19. Study in general: The study drew acute and convalescent COVID-19 samples from the United States, Italy and Spain. Sample material is recorded as cDNA or gDNA derived from T cells, B-cell-depleted T cells, or PBMCs.

In the authors' methods: Counts of nucleated cells, estimated from reference gene primer amplification, were obtained. The method was immunoSEQ multiplex PCR; TCRdb's version includes in-frame clones alone and lacks a portion of them. V and J calls and clone size are given by that table; D and trimming were obtained from the DNA. This table has 100,000 to 150,000 clones, approximately 81% appearing once. From germline, CDR1 is SGHTA and CDR2 FQGNSA. The CDR3 is made up of 14 amino acids. V lost 1 base and J 0 bases, leaving 4 bases between the germline ends. This receptor was identified in a woman aged 25 to 45 who had recovered from COVID-19. The gene calls are TRBV7-2 and TRBJ2-1; D not certain. The sample taken for sequencing was peripheral blood. The CDR3 here is CASSLGYSYNEQFF. In nucleotides, the CDR3 is TGTGCCAGCAGCTTAGGTTACTCCTACAATGAGCAGTTCTTC.